This TCR beta chain originates from a study of shared clonotypes between healthy human individuals. This CDR3 spans 16 amino acids. Trimming removed 5 bases from V and 1 base from J, with 18 bases in between. Germline CDR1 and CDR2: LNHDA and SQIVND (reference sequence). The data were produced by immunoSEQ multiplex PCR, yet TCRdb's version contains in-frame clones alone and is incomplete. The sample yields about 1.5 million clones, approximately 98% seen once. Study results and limitations: The naive CD4 repertoires of a handful of donors were compared, and about 5% of clonotypes were shared.

Note on this clone: Its antigen is as yet unknown.

The sequenced sample consisted of naive CD4+ T cells sorted from blood. Subset denoted: CD45RA+ positively selected. V and J are TRBV19 and TRBJ2-7, with D tentatively TRBD1 (6 bases). The TCR sequence derives from a man younger than 40 in good health. CDR3 coding DNA: TGTGCCAGTAGTGGATTCCAGGGGACGGGATCCTACGAGCAGTACTTC. It is translated as CASSGFQGTGSYEQYF.